This paragraph reports one T cell receptor (beta chain). Antigen specificity is unknown. This record comes from a study of OX40 agonist ivuxolimab in advanced cancers. Study summary: Three individuals attained partial responses, comprising one hepatocellular carcinoma case and two cutaneous melanoma cases.

Germline loops: CDR1 SGHTA, CDR2 FQGTGA. The CDR3 has 15 residues. The ends lost 1 base at V and 2 bases at J; junction bases unmatched: 3. Measured with immunoSEQ multiplex PCR; TCRdb has only the in-frame clones, and not every one. The sample lists 65,000 to 90,000 clones; 80% to 90% were seen once. Broader study findings: Clonal expansion among partial responders at 0.1-3.0 mg/kg ranked near the lowest.

V and J are TRBV7-3 and TRBJ2-7; 9 positions match TRBD2. The sequences come from CD4+ or CD8+ T cells sorted from blood, collected in a trial of the OX40 agonist ivuxolimab. This clonotype was sampled from an adult with an advanced solid tumor such as melanoma, head and neck, liver or kidney cancer. This CDR3 is CASSLRASGTYEQYF. The CDR3 bases are TGTGCCAGCAGCTTAAGGGCTAGCGGGACCTACGAGCAGTACTTC.